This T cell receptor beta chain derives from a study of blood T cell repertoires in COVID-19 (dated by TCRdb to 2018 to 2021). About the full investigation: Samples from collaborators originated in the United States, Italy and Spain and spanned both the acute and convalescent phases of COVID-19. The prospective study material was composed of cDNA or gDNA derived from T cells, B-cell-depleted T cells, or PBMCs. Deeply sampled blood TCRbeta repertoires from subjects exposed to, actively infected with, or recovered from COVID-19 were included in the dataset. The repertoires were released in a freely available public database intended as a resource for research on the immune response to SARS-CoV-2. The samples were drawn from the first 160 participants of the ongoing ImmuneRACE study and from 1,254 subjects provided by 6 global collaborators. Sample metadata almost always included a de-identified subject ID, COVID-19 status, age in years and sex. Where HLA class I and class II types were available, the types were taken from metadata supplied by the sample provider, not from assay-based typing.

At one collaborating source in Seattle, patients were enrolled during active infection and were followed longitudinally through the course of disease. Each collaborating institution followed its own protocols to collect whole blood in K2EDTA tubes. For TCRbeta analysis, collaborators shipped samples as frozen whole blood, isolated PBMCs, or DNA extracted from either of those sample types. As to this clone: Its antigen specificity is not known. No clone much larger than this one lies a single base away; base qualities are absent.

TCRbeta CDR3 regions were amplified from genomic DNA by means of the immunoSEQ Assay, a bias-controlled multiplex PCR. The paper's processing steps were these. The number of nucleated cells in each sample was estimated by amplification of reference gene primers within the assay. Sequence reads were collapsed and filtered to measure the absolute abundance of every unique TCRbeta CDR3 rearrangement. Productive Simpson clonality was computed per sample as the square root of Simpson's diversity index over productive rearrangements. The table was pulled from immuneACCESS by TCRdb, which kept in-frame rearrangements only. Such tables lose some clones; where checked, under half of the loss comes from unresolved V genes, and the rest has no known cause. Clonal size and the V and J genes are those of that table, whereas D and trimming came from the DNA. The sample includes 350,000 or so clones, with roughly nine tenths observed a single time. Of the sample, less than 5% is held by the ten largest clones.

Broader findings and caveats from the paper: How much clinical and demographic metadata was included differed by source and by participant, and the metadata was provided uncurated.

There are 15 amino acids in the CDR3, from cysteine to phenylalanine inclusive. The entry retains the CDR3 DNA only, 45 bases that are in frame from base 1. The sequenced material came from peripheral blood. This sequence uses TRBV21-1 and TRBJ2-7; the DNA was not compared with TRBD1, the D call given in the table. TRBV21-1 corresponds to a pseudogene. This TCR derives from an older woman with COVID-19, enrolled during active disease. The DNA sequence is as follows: TGTGCCAGCAGCAATACAGGACGCCATCACTACGAGCAGTACTTC. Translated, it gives CASSNTGRHHYEQYF.